This T cell receptor (beta chain) was documented in a study of blood T cells in healthy people across ages. Primed by a sample-barcoded 5' primer and a J-beta primer mix, a second PCR proceeded for 7 to 11 cycles. TCRdb used MiXCR to reprocess the 5' RACE reads, holding one entry per CDR3 protein. This table holds about 800,000 distinct CDR3 sequences, roughly 25% found once. Separately, the same data were catalogued under a study of T cells of mothers and their children.

This TCR was sampled from a boy younger than 18 in good health. The sequenced sample was blood.

This CDR3 is CASSLGYTQGSGETQYF. The CDR3 DNA reads TGTGCCAGCAGTTTGGGTTACACCCAGGGATCGGGGGAGACCCAGTACTTC. This chain connects TRBV27 to TRBJ2-5, with D possibly being TRBD1 or TRBD2 (5 bases each). Germline CDR1 is MNHEY and CDR2 is SMNVEV (reference sequence). This CDR3 is built from 17 residues. V was shortened by 3 bases and J by 5 bases, with 22 bases between the two germline ends.